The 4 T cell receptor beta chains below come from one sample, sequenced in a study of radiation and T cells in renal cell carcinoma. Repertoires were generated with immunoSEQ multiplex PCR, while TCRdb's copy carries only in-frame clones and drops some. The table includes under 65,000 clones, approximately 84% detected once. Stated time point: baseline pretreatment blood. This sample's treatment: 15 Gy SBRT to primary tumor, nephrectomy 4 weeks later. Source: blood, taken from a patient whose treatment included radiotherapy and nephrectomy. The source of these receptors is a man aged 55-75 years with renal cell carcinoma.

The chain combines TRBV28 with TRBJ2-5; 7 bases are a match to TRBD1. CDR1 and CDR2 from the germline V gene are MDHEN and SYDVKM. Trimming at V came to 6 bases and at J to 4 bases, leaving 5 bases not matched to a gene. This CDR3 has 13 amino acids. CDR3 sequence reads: CASSEGAGETQYF. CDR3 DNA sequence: TGTGCCAGCAGCGAGGGGGCCGGAGAGACCCAGTACTTC.

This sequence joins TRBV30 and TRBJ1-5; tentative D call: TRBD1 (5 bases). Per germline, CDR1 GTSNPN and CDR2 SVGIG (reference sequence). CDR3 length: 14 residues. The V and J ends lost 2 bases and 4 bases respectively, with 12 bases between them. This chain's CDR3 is CAWSRAGDNQPQHF. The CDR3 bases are TGTGCCTGGAGTCGTGCGGGGGATAATCAGCCCCAGCATTTT.

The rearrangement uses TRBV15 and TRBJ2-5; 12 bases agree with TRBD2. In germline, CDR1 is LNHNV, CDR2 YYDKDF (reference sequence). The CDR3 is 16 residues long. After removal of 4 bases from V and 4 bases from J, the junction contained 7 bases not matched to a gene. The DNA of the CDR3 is TGTGCCACCAGCACTCGACTAGCGGGAGTCGGAGAGACCCAGTACTTC. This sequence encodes CATSTRLAGVGETQYF.

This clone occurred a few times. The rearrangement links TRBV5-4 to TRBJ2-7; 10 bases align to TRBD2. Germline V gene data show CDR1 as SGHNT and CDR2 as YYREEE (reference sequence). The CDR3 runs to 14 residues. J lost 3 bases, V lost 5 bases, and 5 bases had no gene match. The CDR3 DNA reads TGTGCCAGCAGTTTAGCGGGGGGCTTCTACGAGCAGTACTTC. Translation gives CASSLAGGFYEQYF.